The 16 T cell receptor beta chains below were found in one sample sequenced in a study of cytomegalovirus exposure and HLA in healthy donors. PCR amplification relied on 60 Vbeta primers (plus 13 Jbeta primers). Libraries were prepared by immunoSEQ multiplex PCR; TCRdb keeps only in-frame clonotypes and omits some of them. The table includes 100,000 to 150,000 clones, more than 80% detected once. Sequenced sample: PBMCs. These receptors all come from a man in his forties or fifties in good health and CMV-seronegative.

The gene calls are TRBV2 and TRBJ2-7, with TRBD1 matching 10 bases. Trimming at V came to 8 bases and at J to 4 bases, leaving 8 bases not matched to a gene. The CDR3 is 14 amino acids. Looked up from germline, CDR1 is SNHLY and CDR2 is FYNNEI. The CDR3 DNA is TGTGCCAGCGGACCGGGACAGGGGTCTTACGAGCAGTACTTC. It encodes CASGPGQGSYEQYF.

This chain connects TRBV4-1 to TRBJ1-6, with 9 bases that match TRBD1. Germline V gene lookup returns CDR1 MGHRA and CDR2 YSYEKL. V gave up 4 bases and J gave up 8 bases; unmatched junction bases: 9. CDR3 length equals 16 residues. The CDR3, as DNA: TGCGCCAGCAGCCTTACACAGGGGGCTGGGGATTCACCCCTCCACTTT. Amino acids: CASSLTQGAGDSPLHF.

In DNA, the CDR3 is TGTGCCAGCAGTTACTCGGAAGGGGGCACTGAAGCTTTCTTT. This gives the protein CASSYSEGGTEAFF. This rearrangement joins TRBV6-5 to TRBJ1-1; the D gene is possibly TRBD1 (6 bases). CDR3 size: 14 residues. The V end was cut by 0 bases, the J end by 4 bases, with 9 bases between. Germline CDR1 reads MNHEY; CDR2 reads SVGAGI.

This chain uses TRBV30 with TRBJ2-2; a weak D match, TRBD2 (6 bases). This CDR3 spans 12 amino acids. V gave up 4 bases and J gave up 7 bases, with 10 bases separating them. CDR1 and CDR2 (germline): GTSNPN, SVGIG (reference sequence). CDR3 sequence (DNA): TGTGCCTGGACTCCTAGCGTCGGGGAGCTGTTTTTT. It codes for CAWTPSVGELFF.

This clone came up once. The chain is built from TRBV15 and TRBJ2-5; D is perhaps TRBD1 (6 bases). Germline-derived CDR1 and CDR2 are LNHNV and YYDKDF (reference sequence). The CDR3 is 15 residues long. The V gene lost 3 bases and the J gene lost 2 bases, with 13 bases spanning the gap. The CDR3 here is CATSSTGNRQETQYF. The CDR3 nucleotides read TGTGCCACCAGCAGTACAGGGAACCGACAAGAGACCCAGTACTTC.

This chain joins TRBV2 and TRBJ2-7; TRBD1 agrees at 11 bases. The V gene end was trimmed by 6 bases and the J gene end by 5 bases; junction bases not matched to a gene: 9. CDR1 is SNHLY, CDR2 FYNNEI, per germline. The CDR3 extends over 15 amino acids. CDR3 bases: TGTGCCAGCAGCCCCATCGGGACAGGGGGACACGAGCAGTACTTC. This translates into CASSPIGTGGHEQYF.

The V call is TRBV5-1, the J call TRBJ2-5, with 10 nucleotides matching TRBD1. J lost 13 bases, V lost 4 bases, and 13 bases had no gene match. CDR1 SGHRS and CDR2 YFSETQ come from the germline V gene. The CDR3 extends over 14 amino acids. This chain's CDR3 is CASSLGGDRGPPYF. In nucleotides, the CDR3 is TGCGCCAGCAGCCTCGGAGGGGACAGGGGACCCCCGTACTTC.

This clone was seen only a few times. The genes are TRBV28 and TRBJ1-4, with TRBD1 as a possible D gene (5 bases). Trimming removed 5 bases at V and 6 bases at J, with 19 bases between. This CDR3 has 16 residues. Germline CDR1 reads MDHEN; CDR2 reads SYDVKM. Here the CDR3 reads CASSGVEAARDEKLFF. CDR3 in DNA: TGTGCCAGCAGTGGGGTAGAGGCAGCCAGGGATGAAAAACTGTTTTTT.

The chain joins TRBV2 to TRBJ2-2; no definite D call. Germline V gene sequence: CDR1 SNHLY, CDR2 FYNNEI. V was trimmed by 7 bases and J by 3 bases, leaving 12 bases between them. The CDR3 spans 14 residues. The CDR3 DNA reads as TGTGCCAGCATAAGTGACTCGTACACCGGGGAGCTGTTTTTT. This encodes CASISDSYTGELFF.

In this sample, this clone turned up a few times. The V gene is TRBV28, the J gene TRBJ2-1; possible D gene TRBD1, 5 bases. The CDR3 loop spans 14 amino acids. Deletions cut 9 bases from V and 6 bases from J, with 18 bases between. Germline CDR1 is MDHEN and CDR2 is SYDVKM. CDR3 in amino acids: CASARDPSTNEQFF. The CDR3 region has the DNA TGTGCCAGTGCCAGGGATCCCTCTACCAATGAGCAGTTCTTC.

V gene TRBV10-1 combines with J gene TRBJ2-1, with 8 bases lining up with TRBD1. From germline, CDR1 is WNHNN and CDR2 SYGVQD (reference sequence). Losses at the gene ends were 8 bases for V and 5 bases for J; bases not matched to a gene: 5. The length of the CDR3 is 13 residues. The CDR3 coding sequence is TGCGCCAGCCAGACAGGGGTGGACAATGAGCAGTTCTTC. The encoded protein is CASQTGVDNEQFF.

The gene calls are TRBV4-1 and TRBJ1-2; D is perhaps TRBD1 (6 bases). CDR1 and CDR2 (germline): MGHRA, YSYEKL. The CDR3 totals 16 residues. The V end was cut by 2 bases, the J end by 4 bases, with 17 bases between. CDR3 in DNA: TGCGCCAGCAGCCAAACAGGACAGCCAGGCCCCTATGGCTACACCTTC. Protein: CASSQTGQPGPYGYTF.

J is TRBJ2-2 and V is TRBV6-1; TRBD2 might be the D (7 bases). V was cut by 2 bases and J by 3 bases, with 10 bases left in between. The CDR3 is 15 residues long. Germline V CDR1 and CDR2: MNHNS, SASEGT. Here the CDR3 DNA reads TGTGCCAGCAGTGAATGGGGGGGCGACACCGGGGAGCTGTTTTTT. Its protein product is CASSEWGGDTGELFF.

The chain joins TRBV29-1 to TRBJ2-3; 8 bases match TRBD1. Germline values: CDR1 SQVTM, CDR2 ANQGSEA. The CDR3 has 15 amino acids. The V gene end was trimmed by 7 bases and the J gene end by 0 bases; junction bases not matched to a gene: 9. CDR3 loop: CSAGDRDRSTDTQYF. The CDR3 nucleotides read TGCAGCGCGGGGGACCGGGACAGGAGCACAGATACGCAGTATTTT.

The chain employs TRBV30 and TRBJ1-6; 8 positions match TRBD1. Germline V gives CDR1 GTSNPN, CDR2 SVGIG (reference sequence). The CDR3 runs to 14 residues. Unmatched junction bases numbered 7, after V lost 2 bases and J lost 10 bases. The CDR3 reads CAWSTGQGGSPLHF. DNA for the CDR3: TGTGCCTGGAGTACCGGACAGGGTGGATCACCCCTCCACTTT.

The chain employs TRBV5-1 and TRBJ2-3; a possible D gene is TRBD1 (6 bases). The CDR3 runs to 15 residues. Trimming left V 0 bases short and J 2 bases short, with 10 bases between. The germline V gene has CDR1 SGHRS and CDR2 YFSETQ. Here the CDR3 DNA reads TGCGCCAGCAGCTTGGGTCAGGGGATCACAGATACGCAGTATTTT. This gives the protein CASSLGQGITDTQYF.